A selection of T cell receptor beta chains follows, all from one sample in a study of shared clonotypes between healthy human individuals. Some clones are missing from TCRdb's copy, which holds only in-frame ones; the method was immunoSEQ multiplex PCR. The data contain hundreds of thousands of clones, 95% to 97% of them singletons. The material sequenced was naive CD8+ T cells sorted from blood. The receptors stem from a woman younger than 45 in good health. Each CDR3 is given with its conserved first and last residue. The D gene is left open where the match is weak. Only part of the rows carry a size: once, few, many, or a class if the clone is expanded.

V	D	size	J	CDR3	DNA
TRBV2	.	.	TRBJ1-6	CASSDRRDVRRSPSPLHF	TGTGCCAGCAGCGACCGCCGGGATGTAAGGCGATCTCCTTCACCCCTCCACTTT
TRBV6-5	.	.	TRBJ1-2	CASSNGGSGYTF	TGTGCCAGCAGTAACGGAGGCAGTGGCTACACCTTC
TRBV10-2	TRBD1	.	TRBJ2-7	CASSQGHEQYF	TGCGCCAGCTCACAGGGGCACGAGCAGTACTTC
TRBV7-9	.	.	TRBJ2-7	CASTKFPYEQYF	TGTGCCAGCACCAAATTCCCCTACGAGCAGTACTTC
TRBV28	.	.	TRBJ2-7	CASSPRGSTYEQYF	TGTGCCAGCAGCCCTCGGGGAAGTACCTACGAGCAGTACTTC
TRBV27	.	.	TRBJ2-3	CASSSRDPTDTQYF	TGTGCCAGCAGTTCTAGGGACCCCACAGATACGCAGTATTTT
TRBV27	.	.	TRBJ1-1	CASSLEGTYTEAFF	TGTGCCAGCAGTTTAGAGGGCACATACACTGAAGCTTTCTTT
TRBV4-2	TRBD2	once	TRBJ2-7	CASSQAVLAGVHEQYF	TGTGCCAGCAGTCAAGCAGTACTAGCGGGAGTCCACGAGCAGTACTTC
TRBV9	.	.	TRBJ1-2	CASSVAADNRVYVGSYTF	TGTGCCAGCAGCGTAGCTGCGGACAATAGGGTATACGTGGGATCCTACACCTTC
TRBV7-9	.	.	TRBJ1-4	CASSLQGYEKLFF	TGTGCCAGCAGCTTGCAGGGGTATGAAAAACTGTTTTTT
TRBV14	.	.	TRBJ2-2	CASSPSVTGELFF	TGTGCCAGCAGCCCGTCGGTCACCGGGGAGCTGTTTTTT
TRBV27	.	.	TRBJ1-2	CASSFPGHPNYGYTF	TGTGCCAGCAGTTTTCCGGGACACCCAAACTATGGCTACACCTTC
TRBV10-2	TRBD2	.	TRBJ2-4	CASSDSSGGNIQYF	TGCGCCAGCAGTGATTCCAGCGGGGGAAACATTCAGTACTTC
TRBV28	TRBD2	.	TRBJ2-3	CASSPDSGSTDTQYF	TGTGCCAGCAGTCCCGATAGCGGGAGCACAGATACGCAGTATTTT
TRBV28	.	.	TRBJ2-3	CASSTIPDTQYF	TGTGCCAGCAGTACGATCCCAGATACGCAGTATTTT
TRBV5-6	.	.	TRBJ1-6	CASNRQGYNSPLHF	TGTGCCAGCAATCGGCAGGGGTACAATTCACCCCTCCACTTT
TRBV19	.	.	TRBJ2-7	CASSTGDGQYF	TGTGCCAGTAGTACAGGTGACGGGCAGTACTTC
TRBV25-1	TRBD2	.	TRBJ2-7	CASSARSGGPYSYEQYF	TGTGCCAGCAGTGCCCGGTCGGGAGGGCCATATAGCTACGAGCAGTACTTC
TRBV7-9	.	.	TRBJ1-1	CASSLGPGEAEAFF	TGTGCCAGCAGCTTAGGGCCAGGGGAGGCTGAAGCTTTCTTT